This TCR beta chain was found in a study of cytomegalovirus exposure and HLA in healthy donors. Across the whole study: The 110 million or so unique TCR beta sequences, from around 200 million T cells, were found by an earlier analysis. From donors who were HLA-typed, an early data release held 80 million to 85 million unique TCRs. General observations from the study: When analyzed later, a missense DCLRE1C variant was found to be linked to TCR beta V- and J-gene trimming. Diagnosis of cytomegalovirus status made by the classifier reportedly showed high specificity and sensitivity.

J was trimmed by 3 bases and V by 7 bases; bases with no gene match: 6. The germline CDR1 and CDR2 sequences are WNHNN and SYGVQD (reference sequence). This CDR3 has 14 amino acids. As regards this clone: Its antigen is undetermined.

The study ran its PCR with 60 Vbeta and 13 Jbeta primers. Clones were read by immunoSEQ multiplex PCR, and TCRdb kept only the in-frame ones, dropping some. The sample consists of around 130,000 clones, approximately 80% of them appearing once. The source of this sequence is a girl aged 2 to 10 in good health and CMV-seronegative. The sample taken for sequencing was PBMCs. The rearrangement links TRBV10-1 to TRBJ2-7, with 10 bases identical to TRBD1. This CDR3 is CASTGTGVDYEQYF. Written as DNA, the CDR3 is TGCGCCAGCACTGGGACAGGGGTAGACTACGAGCAGTACTTC.